This TCR beta chain was identified in a study of shared clonotypes between healthy human individuals. Study information: For every donor, three CD4 naive, three CD4 memory, two CD8 naive and one CD8 memory plates were used.

Overall study results and limits: Researchers found naive subsets generally carried larger estimated richness than memory subsets. Researchers sampled blood only, noting tissue repertoires likely differ.

Only in-frame clones appear in the TCRdb table, and some are missing; sequencing was by immunoSEQ multiplex PCR. The sample contains about 1,900,000 clones, approximately 94% of which appear only once. Worth noting for this clone: Its antigen remains unidentified.

The CDR3 is 16 residues long. The V end was cut by 5 bases, the J end by 0 bases, with 17 bases between. Germline CDR1 and CDR2: MNHEY and SMNVEV (reference sequence). Naive CD8 cells lacked CD45RO, underwent positive selection for CCR7 and left out terminally differentiated effector memory CD45RA+ cells. This chain uses TRBV27 with TRBJ2-7; a weak D match, TRBD2 (5 bases). This TCR was sampled from a man aged 18 to 30 in good health. Input material: naive CD8+ T cells sorted from blood. CDR3 in amino acids: CASSLDLEVSSYEQYF. The CDR3 DNA reads TGTGCCAGCAGTCTTGACTTGGAGGTAAGCTCCTACGAGCAGTACTTC.